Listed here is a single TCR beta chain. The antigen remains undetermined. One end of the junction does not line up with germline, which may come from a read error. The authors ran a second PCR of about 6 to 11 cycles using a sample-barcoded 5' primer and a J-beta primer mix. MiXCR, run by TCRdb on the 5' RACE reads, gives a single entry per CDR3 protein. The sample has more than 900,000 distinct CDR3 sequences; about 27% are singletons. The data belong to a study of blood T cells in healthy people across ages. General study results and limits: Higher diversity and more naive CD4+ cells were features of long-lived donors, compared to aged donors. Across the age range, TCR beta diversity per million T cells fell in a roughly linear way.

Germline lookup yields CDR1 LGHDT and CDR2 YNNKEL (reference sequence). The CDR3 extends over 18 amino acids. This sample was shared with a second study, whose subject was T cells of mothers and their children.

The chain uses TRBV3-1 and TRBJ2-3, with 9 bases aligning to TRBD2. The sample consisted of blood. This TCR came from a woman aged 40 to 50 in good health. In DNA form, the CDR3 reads TGTGCCAGCAGCCGGCTAGCGGGGAGGAATCCTAGCACAGATATGCAGTATTTT. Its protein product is CASSRLAGRNPSTDMQYF.